These 22 T cell receptor beta chains share one sample of origin, sequenced in a study of blood T cells in healthy people across ages. For the second PCR, which ran for 7 to 11 cycles, a sample-barcoded 5' primer and a J-beta primer mix were used. Using its own MiXCR run on the 5' RACE reads, TCRdb lists one record per CDR3 protein. Of under 2 million distinct CDR3 sequences listed, about 35% are singletons. The sample comprised blood. The source of these receptors is a woman in her thirties in good health.

Points on this clonotype: Germline is not matched at one junction end, which may reflect a read error. The chain recombines TRBV27 with TRBJ2-6; 8 nucleotides align to TRBD1. Germline CDR1 reads MNHEY; CDR2 reads SMNVEV (reference sequence). The CDR3 length is 15 residues. In DNA, the CDR3 is TGTGCCAGCGGAAGGACAGGGTTCGGGGCCAACGTCCCGACTTTC. It encodes CASGRTGFGANVPTF.

The chain links TRBV29-1 to TRBJ1-2, with a possible D match to TRBD1 (5 bases). Germline V lookup: CDR1 SQVTM, CDR2 ANQGSEA. The CDR3 has 12 amino acids. V was trimmed by 5 bases and J by 2 bases, leaving 9 bases between them. CDR3 loop: CSVYGANYGYTF. Here the CDR3 DNA reads TGCAGCGTTTACGGGGCAAACTATGGCTACACCTTC.

This clonotype has at least ten counts. This chain uses TRBV27 with TRBJ2-7; the D gene is possibly TRBD1 (7 bases). CDR1 is MNHEY, CDR2 SMNVEV, per germline (reference sequence). V gave up 1 base and J gave up 6 bases, with 13 bases separating them. CDR3 length equals 14 residues. CDR3 sequence reads: CASSLLGQRAEQYF. In DNA form, the CDR3 reads TGTGCCAGCAGTTTATTGGGACAGCGGGCCGAGCAGTACTTC.

The chain is built from TRBV27 and TRBJ2-3; the match to TRBD1 covers 7 bases. CDR3 size: 15 residues. Trimming removed 5 bases from V and 4 bases from J; junction bases left unmatched: 9. Germline V gene lookup returns CDR1 MNHEY and CDR2 SMNVEV (reference sequence). The chain's CDR3 is CASSPRTGYADTQYF. In DNA form, the CDR3 reads TGTGCCAGCAGTCCCCGGACAGGATATGCAGATACGCAGTATTTT.

The chain carries TRBV19 and TRBJ2-1; tentatively, D is TRBD1 or TRBD2 (6 bases each). Germline loops: CDR1 LNHDA, CDR2 SQIVND (reference sequence). This CDR3 region has 14 residues. The V and J ends lost 7 bases and 5 bases respectively, with 15 bases between them. This CDR3 reads CASNRVWGDNEQFF. Written as DNA, the CDR3 is TGTGCCAGTAACAGGGTTTGGGGGGACAATGAGCAGTTCTTC.

The chain recombines TRBV5-1 with TRBJ2-1; the match to TRBD2 covers 8 bases. The CDR3 extends over 15 amino acids. CDR1 SGHRS and CDR2 YFSETQ come from the germline V gene. The V and J ends lost 7 bases and 7 bases, in that order; junction bases with no gene match: 13. The CDR3 loop is CASARAGGPGNEQFF. CDR3 DNA: TGCGCCAGCGCGAGGGCGGGAGGTCCTGGGAATGAGCAGTTCTTC.

The chain uses TRBV5-5 and TRBJ1-1; D may be TRBD1 (5 bases). Trimming removed 4 bases at V and 2 bases at J, with 15 bases between. From germline, CDR1 is SGHKS and CDR2 YYEKEE (reference sequence). There are 15 residues in the CDR3. The CDR3 region is CASSPALGENTEAFF. The DNA of the CDR3 is TGTGCCAGCAGCCCAGCCCTAGGGGAAAACACTGAAGCTTTCTTT.

To note about this clonotype: This may be a read error, as it is one base from a much larger clone. This sequence joins TRBV29-1 and TRBJ2-5; TRBD1 agrees at 9 bases. V shed 6 bases, J shed 1 base, and the junction held 3 bases outside the gene matches. CDR3 length: 13 residues. Germline assignment: CDR1 SQVTM and CDR2 ANQGSEA. In DNA form, the CDR3 reads TGCAGCGTGGGACAGGGTGCCCAAGAGACCCAGTACTTC. It specifies CSVGQGAQETQYF.

In its sample, this clonotype was seen once. A much larger clone sits a single nucleotide away, making a read error possible. V and J are TRBV28 and TRBJ2-6, with D hard to call. This CDR3 is built from 14 residues. CDR1 is MDHEN, CDR2 SYDVKM, per germline. V lost 6 bases and J 0 bases, leaving 6 bases between the germline ends. DNA for the CDR3: TGTGCCAGCAGCCCACACTCTGGGGCCAACGTCCTGACTTTC. Its translation: CASSPHSGANVLTF. Full variable domain (missing parts from reference TRBV28 and TRBJ2-6): DVKVTQSSRYLVKRTGEKVFLECVQDMDHENMFWYRQDPGLGLRLIYFSYDVKMKEKGDIPEGYSVSREKKERFSLILESASTNQTSMYLCASSPHSGANVLTFGAGSRLTVL.

This CDR3 is CSASPGLVKETQYF. CDR3 nucleotides: TGCAGTGCGTCCCCGGGACTAGTAAAAGAGACCCAGTACTTC. The chain combines TRBV20-1 with TRBJ2-5; 8 bases match TRBD2. V was clipped by 6 bases and J by 3 bases; unmatched bases: 9. This CDR3 is 14 amino acids long. Germline CDR1 DFQATT, CDR2 SNEGSKA (reference sequence).

The chain has TRBV19 and TRBJ2-2; possibly TRBD2 for D (6 bases). Trimming removed 5 bases at V and 4 bases at J, with 14 bases between. The germline gives CDR1 LNHDA, CDR2 SQIVND (reference sequence). The CDR3 is 15 amino acids. The CDR3 DNA follows: TGTGCCAGTAGTCGCGCAGGGAGGACCACCGGGGAGCTGTTTTTT. Translation: CASSRAGRTTGELFF.

In this sample, this clonotype turned up a few times. The chain has TRBV28 and TRBJ1-5; D is undetermined. The CDR3 loop spans 14 amino acids. Germline V gene lookup returns CDR1 MDHEN and CDR2 SYDVKM. The V end lost 6 bases, the J end lost 0 bases, and 9 bases lay between the germline ends. CDR3 residues: CASRRRYSNQPQHF. The CDR3 region has the DNA TGTGCCAGCAGACGACGATATAGCAATCAGCCCCAGCATTTT.

The CDR3 spells CSARDFPGGYTF. The DNA for the CDR3 is TGCAGTGCTAGAGACTTTCCGGGGGGCTACACCTTC. The chain combines TRBV20-1 with TRBJ1-2; D gene unclear. The CDR3 is made up of 12 amino acids. Germline lookup yields CDR1 DFQATT and CDR2 SNEGSKA (reference sequence). V lost 0 bases, J lost 8 bases, and 10 bases lay in between.

The V call is TRBV5-1, the J call TRBJ2-7; 7 bases are a match to TRBD1. V gave up 5 bases and J gave up 2 bases; unmatched junction bases: 7. The CDR3 loop spans 14 amino acids. Germline CDR1 SGHRS, CDR2 YFSETQ. In DNA, the CDR3 is TGCGCCAGCAGGACAGACCAGGGGGCCTACGAGCAGTACTTC. Amino acid sequence: CASRTDQGAYEQYF.

In this sample, this clonotype turned up a few times. This chain connects TRBV7-7 to TRBJ2-7, with 9 bases lining up with TRBD2. J lost 4 bases, V lost 8 bases, and 21 bases had no gene match. From germline, CDR1 is SSHAT and CDR2 FNYEAQ (reference sequence). The CDR3 extends over 18 amino acids. This CDR3 is CASFHDPSGTYIVYEQYF. Written as DNA, the CDR3 is TGTGCCAGCTTCCACGATCCTAGCGGGACGTATATTGTATACGAGCAGTACTTC.

Regarding this clonotype: The conserved phenylalanine or tryptophan is not found at the CDR3 terminus, so this likely reflects a read error. V and J are TRBV7-2 and TRBJ1-1, with D perhaps matching TRBD1 (5 bases). The CDR3 is made up of 14 amino acids. V was cut by 4 bases and J by 4 bases, with 13 bases left in between. Germline V lookup: CDR1 SGHTA, CDR2 FQGNSA. The CDR3 is CASSSPRGSTEAFC. CDR3 nucleotide sequence: TGTGCCAGCAGCTCCCCGCGGGGGAGCACTGAAGCTTTCTGT.

This clonotype was counted only a few times. The V gene is TRBV12-3 or TRBV12-4, the J gene TRBJ2-1, with 7 bases fitting TRBD1. This CDR3 is 19 amino acids long. V gave up 3 bases and J gave up 1 base; unmatched junction bases: 15. The CDR3 DNA is TGTGCCAGCAGTTTTTTGGGGACAGACCTTTGGCTTTCCTACAATGAGCAGTTCTTC. Amino acid sequence: CASSFLGTDLWLSYNEQFF.

This chain connects TRBV5-1 to TRBJ2-1, with D maybe TRBD1 (6 bases). V lost 2 bases to trimming and J lost 2 bases, with 11 bases between them. The CDR3 is 15 amino acids. The V gene's germline CDR1 is SGHRS and CDR2 YFSETQ. The CDR3 region has the DNA TGCGCCAGCAGCTTTCGAGGGGGTGCCTACAATGAGCAGTTCTTC. It specifies CASSFRGGAYNEQFF.

This clonotype showed up just a few times. The rearrangement links TRBV7-9 to TRBJ2-1; TRBD2 matches at 14 bases. Looked up from germline, CDR1 is SEHNR and CDR2 is FQNEAQ (reference sequence). The CDR3 totals 15 residues. Trimming took 5 bases from V and 7 from J; bases not matched to a gene: 4. In DNA form, the CDR3 reads TGTGCCAGCAGCCTCCGGACTAGCGGGAGGAATGAGCAGTTCTTC. Its translation is CASSLRTSGRNEQFF.

This clonotype was seen a handful of times. This rearrangement joins TRBV12-3 or TRBV12-4 to TRBJ1-1; D is unresolved. The CDR3 runs to 11 residues. Trimming took 5 bases from V and 11 from J, leaving 12 bases between them. The CDR3 sequence: CASSGIGRAFF. The CDR3 DNA sequence: TGTGCCAGCAGTGGTATAGGGAGGGCTTTCTTT.

The V gene is TRBV6-1, the J gene TRBJ2-1; TRBD1 matches at 9 bases. The CDR3 consists of 15 residues. V lost 5 bases to trimming and J lost 2 bases; unmatched junction nucleotides: 4. From germline, CDR1 is MNHNS and CDR2 SASEGT. CDR3: CASSQQGATYNEQFF. The CDR3 DNA reads TGTGCCAGCAGTCAACAGGGGGCAACCTACAATGAGCAGTTCTTC.

The chain joins TRBV4-1 to TRBJ2-7; D is perhaps TRBD2 (5 bases). The germline V gene encodes CDR1 MGHRA and CDR2 YSYEKL. V dropped 0 bases and J dropped 10 bases, with 13 bases sitting between them. CDR3 length: 13 amino acids. The CDR3 DNA is TGCGCCAGCAGCCAAGACCATACAACTAGTCAGTACTTC. It translates to CASSQDHTTSQYF.